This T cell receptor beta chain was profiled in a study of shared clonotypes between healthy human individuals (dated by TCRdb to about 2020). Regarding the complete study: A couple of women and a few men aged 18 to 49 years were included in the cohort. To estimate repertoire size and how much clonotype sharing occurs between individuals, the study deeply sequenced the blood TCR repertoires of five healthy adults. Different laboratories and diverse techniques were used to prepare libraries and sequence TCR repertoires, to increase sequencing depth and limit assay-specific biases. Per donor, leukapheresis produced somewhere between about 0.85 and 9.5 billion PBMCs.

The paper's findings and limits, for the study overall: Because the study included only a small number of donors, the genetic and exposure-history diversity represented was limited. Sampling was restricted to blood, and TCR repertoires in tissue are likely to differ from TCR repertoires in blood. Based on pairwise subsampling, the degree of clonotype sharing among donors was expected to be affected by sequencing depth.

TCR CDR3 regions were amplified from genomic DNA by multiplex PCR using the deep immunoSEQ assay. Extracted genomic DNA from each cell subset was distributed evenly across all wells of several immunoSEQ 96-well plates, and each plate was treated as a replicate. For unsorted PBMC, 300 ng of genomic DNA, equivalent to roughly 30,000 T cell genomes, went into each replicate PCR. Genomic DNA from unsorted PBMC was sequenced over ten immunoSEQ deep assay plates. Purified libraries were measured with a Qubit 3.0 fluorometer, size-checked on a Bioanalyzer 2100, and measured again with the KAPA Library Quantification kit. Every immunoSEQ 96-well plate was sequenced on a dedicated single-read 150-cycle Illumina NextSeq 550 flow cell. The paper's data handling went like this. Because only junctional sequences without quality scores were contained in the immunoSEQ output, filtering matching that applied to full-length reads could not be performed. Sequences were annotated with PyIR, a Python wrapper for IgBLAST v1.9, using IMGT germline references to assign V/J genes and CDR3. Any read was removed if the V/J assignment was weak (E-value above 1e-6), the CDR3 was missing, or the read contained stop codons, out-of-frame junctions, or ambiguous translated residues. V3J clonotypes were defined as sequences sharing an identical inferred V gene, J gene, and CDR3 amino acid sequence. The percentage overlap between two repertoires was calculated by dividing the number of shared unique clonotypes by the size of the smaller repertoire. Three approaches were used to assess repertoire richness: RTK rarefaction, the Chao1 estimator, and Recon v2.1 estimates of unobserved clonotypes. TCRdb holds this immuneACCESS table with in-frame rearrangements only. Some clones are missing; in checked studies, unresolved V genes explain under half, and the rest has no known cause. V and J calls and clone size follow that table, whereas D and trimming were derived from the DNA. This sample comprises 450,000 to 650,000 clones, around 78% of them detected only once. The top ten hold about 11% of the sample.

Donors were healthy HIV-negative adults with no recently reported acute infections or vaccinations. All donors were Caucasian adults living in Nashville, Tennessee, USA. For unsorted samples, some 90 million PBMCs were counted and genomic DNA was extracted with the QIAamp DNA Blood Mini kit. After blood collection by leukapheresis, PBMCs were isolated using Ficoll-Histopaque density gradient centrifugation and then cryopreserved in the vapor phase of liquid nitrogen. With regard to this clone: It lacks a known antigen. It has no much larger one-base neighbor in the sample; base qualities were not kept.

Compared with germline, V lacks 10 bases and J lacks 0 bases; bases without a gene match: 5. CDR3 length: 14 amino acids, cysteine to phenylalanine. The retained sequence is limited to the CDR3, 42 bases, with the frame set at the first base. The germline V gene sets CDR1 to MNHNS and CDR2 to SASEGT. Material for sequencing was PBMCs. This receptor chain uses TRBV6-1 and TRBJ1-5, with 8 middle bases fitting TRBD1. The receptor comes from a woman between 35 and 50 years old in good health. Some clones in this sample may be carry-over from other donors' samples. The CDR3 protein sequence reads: CATDRGNSNQPQHF. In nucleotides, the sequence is TGTGCCACCGACAGGGGAAATAGCAATCAGCCCCAGCATTTT.